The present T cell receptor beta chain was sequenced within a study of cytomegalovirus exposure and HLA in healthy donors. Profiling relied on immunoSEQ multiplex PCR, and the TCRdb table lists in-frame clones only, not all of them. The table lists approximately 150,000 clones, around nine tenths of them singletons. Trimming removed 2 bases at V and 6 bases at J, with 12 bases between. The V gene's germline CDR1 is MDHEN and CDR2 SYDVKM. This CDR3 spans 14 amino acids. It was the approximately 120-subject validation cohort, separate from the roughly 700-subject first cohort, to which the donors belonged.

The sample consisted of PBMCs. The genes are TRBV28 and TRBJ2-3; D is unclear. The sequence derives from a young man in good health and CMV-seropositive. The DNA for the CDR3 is TGTGCCAGCAGTTTAGATCGGAGCGCGGATACGCAGTATTTT. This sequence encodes CASSLDRSADTQYF.